This T cell receptor (beta chain) was recovered during a study of post-analysis software for immune sequencing data. Study conclusions and caveats: Significantly lower normalized Chao1 diversity was found in patients with multiple sclerosis relative to controls. Patients used several TRBV segments, including TRBV5-6, TRBV5-1 and TRBV20-1, more often than controls.

A note on this clonotype: Antigen: not known.

Prepared libraries of TCR beta cDNA carried unique molecular identifiers. TCRdb called the PCR reads again in MiXCR, with one record for every CDR3 protein. The sample contains roughly 570,000 distinct CDR3 sequences, around 31% of which appear only once. CDR1 is SGHRS, CDR2 YFSETQ, per germline. The length of the CDR3 is 18 residues. V was trimmed by 2 bases and J by 1 base, leaving 21 bases between them. The chain is built from TRBV5-1 and TRBJ2-5; perhaps D is TRBD1 or TRBD2 (6 bases each). Specimen: blood. This TCR was sampled from a girl under 18 with multiple sclerosis. This CDR3 reads CASSFQRGSGLVQETQYF. The DNA of the CDR3 is TGCGCCAGCAGCTTTCAAAGGGGGAGCGGGCTAGTCCAAGAGACCCAGTACTTC.